The source of this T cell receptor (beta chain) is a study of cytomegalovirus exposure and HLA in healthy donors. This clone was detected once. Here immunoSEQ multiplex PCR was the method, and the copy in TCRdb shows in-frame clones only, minus some. The sample holds approximately 280,000 clones, roughly 90% seen once. Sequencing was performed on PBMCs. The TCR sequence derives from a woman aged 18-30 years in good health and CMV-seronegative.

The CDR3 DNA sequence: TGTGCCAGCAGCTTTACCCACAACAATGAGCAGTTCTTC. Its translation is CASSFTHNNEQFF. The gene calls are TRBV11-2 and TRBJ2-1; D is unclear. Germline V CDR1 and CDR2: SGHAT, FQNNGV. This CDR3 is built from 13 residues. Deletions cut 3 bases from V and 5 bases from J, with 8 bases between.